Sequencing of this T cell receptor beta chain was carried out in a study of cytomegalovirus exposure and HLA in healthy donors. Findings of the study overall: Some highly shared sequence variants likely arose as a pipeline artifact. Presence/absence analyses supposed approximately even sequencing depth among donors.

Germline assignment: CDR1 SGHTA and CDR2 FQGNSA. V lost 5 bases and J lost 2, with 12 bases in between. This CDR3 has 14 residues. A word on this clone: Its matching antigen is unknown.

The PCR employed 60 Vbeta primers together with 13 Jbeta primers. Some clones are missing from TCRdb's copy, which holds only in-frame ones; the method was immunoSEQ multiplex PCR. The sample shows 210,000 or so clones, 78% of them seen only once. V gene TRBV7-2 combines with J gene TRBJ1-1; D is undetermined. Sequenced sample: PBMCs. This receptor was taken from a boy between 10 and 17 years old in good health and CMV-seronegative. CDR3 in DNA: TGTGCCAGCAGCCCCACATTCATAAACACTGAAGCTTTCTTT. Translated, it gives CASSPTFINTEAFF.